This T cell receptor (beta chain) was identified in a study of prognosis after radiotherapy for stage I lung cancer. Study context: Medical inoperability was considered to apply to all enrolled non-small cell lung cancer patients. Delivery of radiotherapy was by SBRT in 3 to 5 fractions at a biologically effective dose of at least 100 Gy.

Two-round multiplex PCR amplified TCR beta CDR3 from genomic DNA. First-round PCR employed TRBV- and TRBJ-specific primers for each gene. TCRdb processed the multiplex PCR reads anew with MiXCR; each CDR3 protein has one entry. The sample includes fewer than 35,000 distinct CDR3 sequences, around half seen only once; the top ten take 16%. Study-wide results and limits: Following stereotactic body radiation therapy, patients who went on to develop distant metastases had lower Shannon entropy. Determination of whether the expanded TCR clones were tumor-specific was not performed.

This clonotype was seen repeatedly, ten times or more. Its antigen is not known. The starting material was PBMCs, obtained before or after stereotactic body radiation therapy (not recorded which). This TCR came from a donor aged 50 or older with non-small cell lung cancer.

The CDR3 here is CASSYPGGNTGELFF. The CDR3 nucleotides read TGTGCCAGCAGTTACCCAGGGGGGAACACCGGGGAGCTGTTTTTT. The V and J genes are TRBV6-2 or TRBV6-3 and TRBJ2-2, with TRBD1 matching 7 bases. This CDR3 is built from 15 residues. Trimming at V came to 2 bases and at J to 1 base, leaving 1 base not matched to a gene. CDR1 and CDR2 (germline): MNHEY, SVGEGT.